This passage covers 23 T cell receptor beta chains from one sample sequenced in a study of T cell changes during pregnancy in multiple sclerosis (dated by TCRdb to between 2018 and 2021). Libraries were built with the immunoSEQ multiplex PCR assay. TCRdb limited this immuneACCESS table to in-frame rearrangements with V and J called. A share of clones is missing; checked studies link under half to unresolved V genes, and the rest is unexplained. The sample data list under 60,000 clones, and approximately 91% of these were observed just once. The top ten hold more than 8.5% of the sample. The source material was CD8+ T cells from peripheral blood mononuclear cells, sampled after pregnancy. All receptors come from a female donor with multiple sclerosis, enrolled in a pregnancy study.

The chain carries TRBV9 and TRBJ1-1; a possible D gene is TRBD1 (6 bases). With 10 bases removed from V and 1 base from J, the gap between germline ends came to 11 bases. Germline values: CDR1 SGDLS, CDR2 YYNGEE. The CDR3 loop spans 12 amino acids. The CDR3 protein is CASGGGNTEAFF. The CDR3 DNA reads TGTGCCTCGGGAGGGGGGAACACTGAAGCTTTCTTT.

This clone was detected once. The chain employs TRBV4-1 and TRBJ2-7; TRBD1 agrees at 10 bases. This CDR3 contains 15 residues. Looked up from germline, CDR1 is MGHRA and CDR2 is YSYEKL. The V and J ends lost 4 bases and 3 bases, in that order; junction bases with no gene match: 6. CDR3 bases: TGCGCCAGCAGCCGCCCGACAGGGGGCCACTACGAGCAGTACTTC. It encodes CASSRPTGGHYEQYF.

CDR3 in amino acids: CASRGQSNQPQHF. The CDR3 DNA reads as TGTGCCAGCAGGGGACAAAGCAATCAGCCCCAGCATTTT. The chain is built from TRBV28 and TRBJ1-5; D is possibly TRBD1 (6 bases). Germline V gene data show CDR1 as MDHEN and CDR2 as SYDVKM. Trimming cost V 6 bases and J 1 base, with 7 bases left between them. The CDR3 sequence is 13 residues long.

The chain is built from TRBV5-1 and TRBJ2-5; D is uncertain. The V gene's germline CDR1 is SGHRS and CDR2 YFSETQ. V lost 6 bases, J lost 3 bases, and 15 bases lay in between. The CDR3 extends over 14 amino acids. The CDR3 DNA reads TGCGCCAGCACAGGAATCGATAGAAAAGAGACCCAGTACTTC. Its protein is CASTGIDRKETQYF.

The chain uses TRBV27 and TRBJ1-5, with TRBD1 identical over 8 bases. Germline V lookup: CDR1 MNHEY, CDR2 SMNVEV (reference sequence). CDR3 length: 13 residues. V lost 6 bases and J lost 2; bases outside the gene matches: 0. The CDR3 protein is CASRQGGNQPQHF. The CDR3 DNA reads as TGTGCCAGCAGACAGGGGGGCAATCAGCCCCAGCATTTT.

The chain links TRBV6-4 to TRBJ2-1, with TRBD1 as a possible D gene (6 bases). Trimming took 3 bases from V and 0 from J, leaving 6 bases between them. The CDR3 extends over 14 amino acids. Germline loops: CDR1 MRHNA, CDR2 SNTAGT. For the CDR3, the DNA is TGTGCCAGCAGTGAGGACAGCTCCTACAATGAGCAGTTCTTC. It encodes CASSEDSSYNEQFF.

This rearrangement joins TRBV2 to TRBJ1-2, with 8 bases fitting TRBD1. CDR1 and CDR2 (germline): SNHLY, FYNNEI. The CDR3 runs to 13 residues. The V gene end was trimmed by 6 bases and the J gene end by 6 bases; junction bases not matched to a gene: 6. This chain's CDR3 is CASRPTGADGYTF. In DNA, the CDR3 is TGTGCCAGCAGGCCGACAGGGGCGGATGGCTACACCTTC.

The chain has TRBV11-3 and TRBJ1-2, with TRBD1 matching 8 bases. V gave up 3 bases and J gave up 6 bases; unmatched junction bases: 15. Germline V gene data show CDR1 as SGHNT and CDR2 as YENEEA. The CDR3 length is 17 residues. CDR3 DNA: TGTGCCAGCAGCTTTACTATGTGGATGGACAGGGAAAATGGCTACACCTTC. Its translation: CASSFTMWMDRENGYTF.

The chain has TRBV5-8 and TRBJ2-7; TRBD1 might be the D (5 bases). V was clipped by 0 bases and J by 1 base, with 5 bases between them. This CDR3 comprises 13 residues. Germline-derived CDR1 and CDR2 are SGHTS and YDEGEE. The CDR3: CASSLDRSYEQYF. DNA of the CDR3: TGTGCCAGCAGCTTGGACAGGTCCTACGAGCAGTACTTC.

The chain uses TRBV29-1 and TRBJ2-5, with D tentatively TRBD1 (7 bases). The CDR3 is 11 amino acids. V was shortened by 5 bases and J by 11 bases, with 15 bases between the two germline ends. Germline CDR1 is SQVTM and CDR2 is ANQGSEA. The CDR3 DNA follows: TGCAGCGTTCAGGGGGGCCCTCATCAGTACTTC. It yields the protein CSVQGGPHQYF.

This sequence joins TRBV13 and TRBJ2-7; weak D call: TRBD2 (5 bases). Germline loops: CDR1 PRHDT, CDR2 FYEKMQ (reference sequence). The germline V and J ends were trimmed by 5 bases and 3 bases, with 17 bases remaining between them. This CDR3 comprises 15 residues. DNA of the CDR3: TGTGCCAGCAGCGCCCAGGACCCACTAGACTACGAGCAGTACTTC. This gives the protein CASSAQDPLDYEQYF. Together with reference TRBV13 and TRBJ2-7, the CDR3 gives the full variable domain: AAGVIQSPRHLIKEKRETATLKCYPIPRHDTVYWYQQGPGQDPQFLISFYEKMQSDKGSIPDRFSAQQFSDYHSELNMSSLELGDSALYFCASSAQDPLDYEQYFGPGTRLTVT.

This chain connects TRBV4-1 to TRBJ1-6; 8 bases agree with TRBD1. The V segment lost 4 bases and the J segment 4 bases; nucleotides outside the gene matches: 6. Germline assignment: CDR1 MGHRA and CDR2 YSYEKL. This CDR3 is built from 16 residues. CDR3 sequence reads: CASSPRQGSYNSPLHF. For the CDR3, the DNA is TGCGCCAGCAGCCCCCGACAGGGGTCATATAATTCACCCCTCCACTTT.

V usage is TRBV7-9 and J usage is TRBJ1-4; 7 bases map to TRBD1. Germline loops: CDR1 SEHNR, CDR2 FQNEAQ (reference sequence). J was trimmed by 12 bases and V by 5 bases; bases with no gene match: 3. The CDR3 is 11 residues long. CDR3 amino acids: CASSLGTELFF. The CDR3 nucleotides are TGTGCCAGCAGCCTAGGGACAGAACTGTTTTTT.

The genes are TRBV9 and TRBJ2-1; D is perhaps TRBD1 (6 bases). Germline V gene lookup returns CDR1 SGDLS and CDR2 YYNGEE. The CDR3 loop spans 16 amino acids. Trimming took off 3 bases at V and 4 bases at J, with 17 bases between the two ends. The CDR3: CASSEKQGGLYNEQFF. The DNA for the CDR3 is TGTGCCAGCAGCGAGAAACAGGGTGGCCTATACAATGAGCAGTTCTTC.

This clone was counted a single time. CDR3 nucleotide sequence: TGTGCCAGCAGTGCCCGGGGTGGTGCAGATACGCAGTATTTT. Its protein is CASSARGGADTQYF. The chain combines TRBV2 with TRBJ2-3; possibly TRBD2 for D (5 bases). This CDR3 is 14 amino acids long. Trimming stripped 4 bases from V and 4 bases from J, with 12 bases between. CDR1 SNHLY and CDR2 FYNNEI come from the germline V gene.

This chain connects TRBV7-9 to TRBJ2-5; a possible D gene is TRBD1 (6 bases). Germline CDR1 SEHNR, CDR2 FQNEAQ (reference sequence). This CDR3 region has 17 residues. V lost 6 bases and J 5 bases, leaving 25 bases between the germline ends. The CDR3 here is CASRHSRGSVASETQYF. The CDR3 DNA reads TGTGCCAGCAGACATTCCAGGGGCTCAGTCGCATCGGAGACCCAGTACTTC.

The chain combines TRBV9 with TRBJ1-2, with 7 bases aligning to TRBD1. The V segment lost 0 bases and the J segment 8 bases; nucleotides outside the gene matches: 10. This CDR3 is built from 15 residues. CDR1 SGDLS and CDR2 YYNGEE come from the germline V gene. CDR3: CASSVDKGGGSGYTF. The DNA for the CDR3 is TGTGCCAGCAGCGTAGATAAAGGGGGCGGTAGCGGCTACACCTTC.

J is TRBJ1-1 and V is TRBV5-1, with D uncertain. Germline-derived CDR1 and CDR2 are SGHRS and YFSETQ. The CDR3 contains 17 residues. The V end was cut by 4 bases, the J end by 2 bases, with 21 bases between. The CDR3 loop reads CASSPGFGLGENTEAFF. The CDR3 bases are TGCGCCAGCAGCCCGGGTTTTGGGCTCGGGGAAAACACTGAAGCTTTCTTT.

The rearrangement joins TRBV4-1 to TRBJ2-1; 10 bases match TRBD2. With 0 bases clipped from V and 10 bases from J, the junction kept 9 bases outside the gene matches. Germline lookup yields CDR1 MGHRA and CDR2 YSYEKL. CDR3 length: 16 residues. For the CDR3, the DNA is TGCGCCAGCAGCCAAGATGCCGGACTAGCGGAGGACGAGCAGTTCTTC. Translating gives CASSQDAGLAEDEQFF.

Worth noting for this clone: Other DNA variants within this sample encode the same CDR3. The chain carries TRBV4-1 and TRBJ2-7; D gene unclear. With 2 bases removed from V and 2 bases from J, the gap between germline ends came to 10 bases. The CDR3 runs 14 residues. Germline V gives CDR1 MGHRA, CDR2 YSYEKL. CDR3 amino acids: CASSQPDRAYEQYF. CDR3 nucleotides: TGCGCCAGCAGCCAACCCGATAGAGCCTACGAGCAGTACTTC.

The CDR3 region is CASSVPRDRTSTDTQYF. The CDR3 bases are TGTGCCAGCAGCGTACCTAGGGACAGAACTAGCACAGATACGCAGTATTTT. The chain couples TRBV9 to TRBJ2-3; 7 bases agree with TRBD1. The CDR3 is 17 amino acids. Per germline, CDR1 SGDLS and CDR2 YYNGEE. V was pared by 1 base and J by 0 bases, with 8 bases of the junction left unmatched.

The chain joins TRBV10-3 to TRBJ2-3; D unclear. The CDR3 is made up of 14 amino acids. Germline V lookup: CDR1 ENHRY, CDR2 SYGVKD. The germline V and J ends were trimmed by 10 bases and 3 bases, with 17 bases remaining between them. CDR3 residues: CATGSHRSTDTQYF. DNA of the CDR3: TGTGCCACCGGCTCCCATAGGAGTACAGATACGCAGTATTTT.

A remark on this clone: An end of the junction differs from the germline gene, which may be a read error. V usage is TRBV6-5 and J usage is TRBJ2-5, with 8 bases identical to TRBD1. This CDR3 comprises 13 residues. The germline V gene has CDR1 MNHEY and CDR2 SVGAGI. The CDR3 DNA reads TGTGCCAGCAGTTACTCGACAGGGGCCAATGCAGACTTC. This gives the protein CASSYSTGANADF.